This TCR beta chain appears in the sequencing data of a study of vaccination effects on CD4 cells after COVID-19. Overall study: Participants got two doses of BNT162b2 or mRNA-1273 vaccine. Findings and limits, study-wide: Limitations: small convalescent group and missing early post-infection timepoints.

Comments on this clone: Its antigen is unidentified.

This CDR3 comprises 16 residues. V lost 5 bases and J lost 9; bases outside the gene matches: 16. CDR1 is SGHRS, CDR2 YFSETQ, per germline. CD4+ T cells specific for antigen were expanded with viral peptide pools by the ViraFEST assay before sequencing. CD4+ T cell isolation took place after approximately 11 days of culture. Vaccinated recipients, who were negative for nucleocapsid antibodies, had no history of SARS-CoV-2 infection. For each well, 2 million to 2.5 million PBMC were cultured with 8.5 to 10 IU/ml IL-2 and 9.5 to 10 ug/ml peptides. Clones were read by immunoSEQ multiplex PCR, and TCRdb kept only the in-frame ones, dropping some. The sample includes tens of thousands of clones, under 85% of them seen just once.

The rearrangement joins TRBV5-1 to TRBJ2-1, with 8 bases that match TRBD1. This TCR came from a human donor who received a COVID-19 vaccine. The material was CD4+ T cells from PBMCs cultured with HCoV-NL63 spike peptides, obtained before COVID-19 vaccination. The CDR3 DNA sequence: TGCGCCAGCAGATTATGGCCCGGGACAGGAATAACTGAGCAGTTCTTC. It specifies CASRLWPGTGITEQFF.